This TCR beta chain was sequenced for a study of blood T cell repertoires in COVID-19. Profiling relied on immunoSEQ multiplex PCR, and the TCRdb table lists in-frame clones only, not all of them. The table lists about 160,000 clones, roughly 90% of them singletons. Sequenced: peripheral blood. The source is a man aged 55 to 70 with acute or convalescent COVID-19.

CDR3 coding DNA: TGTGCCAGCAGCGTACAGACTAGCGGGTACAATGAGCAGTTCTTC. Protein: CASSVQTSGYNEQFF. The chain couples TRBV9 to TRBJ2-1, with 10 nucleotides matching TRBD2. The germline gives CDR1 SGDLS, CDR2 YYNGEE. The V and J ends lost 1 base and 4 bases, in that order; junction bases with no gene match: 2. This CDR3 has 15 residues.